This TCR beta chain was sequenced in a study of T-cell reconstitution after alpha-beta-depleted transplantation in children. Findings of the study overall: There were some patients whose high TCRbeta diversity at day 60 came from surviving recipient T cells and thymic progenitors. Newly generated T cells supplied most T-cell counts and diversity one year post-transplant. Several hundred expanded graft clones reportedly gave rise to the alpha-beta T cells present about two months after transplant.

The germline gives CDR1 SGHAT, CDR2 FQNNGV. V dropped 5 bases and J dropped 0 bases, with 14 bases sitting between them. There are 15 residues in the CDR3. The sample holds a few counts of this clonotype. Its cognate antigen is unknown. Molecular barcoding with unique molecular identifiers was used for the TCRbeta library. TCRdb reprocessed the PCR reads with MiXCR, giving one entry per CDR3 protein. The repertoire holds 500,000 to 650,000 distinct CDR3 sequences, with about an eighth as singletons. The clonotype was recovered from a female patient aged 2-9 years who had a stem cell transplant for aplastic anemia, so the T cells may come from the graft donor. This material consisted of PBMCs, mostly from graft donor cells, taken 180 days after TCRalphabeta/CD19-depleted stem cell transplant. The V gene is TRBV11-2, the J gene TRBJ2-7; tentatively, D is TRBD1 (6 bases). The CDR3 DNA reads TGTGCCAGCAGCCCCATCCAGGGGCACTCCTACGAGCAGTACTTC. Its protein product is CASSPIQGHSYEQYF.